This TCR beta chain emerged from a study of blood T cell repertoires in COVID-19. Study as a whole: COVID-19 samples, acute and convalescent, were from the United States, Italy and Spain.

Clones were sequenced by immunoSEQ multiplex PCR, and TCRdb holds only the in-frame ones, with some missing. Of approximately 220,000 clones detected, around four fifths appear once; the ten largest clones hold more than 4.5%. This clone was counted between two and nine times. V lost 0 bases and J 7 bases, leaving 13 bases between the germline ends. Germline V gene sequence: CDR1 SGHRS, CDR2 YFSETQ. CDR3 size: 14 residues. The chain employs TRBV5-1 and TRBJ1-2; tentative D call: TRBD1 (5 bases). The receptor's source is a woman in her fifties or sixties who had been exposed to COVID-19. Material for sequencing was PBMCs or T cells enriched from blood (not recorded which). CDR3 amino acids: CASSLASQASGYTF. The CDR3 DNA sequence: TGCGCCAGCAGCTTGGCATCACAGGCCTCTGGCTACACCTTC.